This T cell receptor beta chain was captured by sequencing in a study of blood T cell repertoires in COVID-19. In the study overall: T cells, B-cell-depleted T cells, or PBMCs supplied cDNA or gDNA.

As processed by the authors: Estimated nucleated cell counts came from reference gene primer amplification. Using immunoSEQ multiplex PCR, the repertoire was profiled, and TCRdb retains in-frame clones only, with some absent. V and J calls and clone size are given by that table; D and trimming were obtained from the DNA. The sample gives 310,000 or so clones, about nine tenths of which show up once; 1% is in the top ten. V shed 4 bases, J shed 2 bases, and the junction held 6 bases outside the gene matches. The CDR3 extends over 15 amino acids. Looked up from germline, CDR1 is MDHEN and CDR2 is SYDVKM.

The specimen was peripheral blood. This chain joins TRBV28 and TRBJ2-5; the match to TRBD2 covers 8 bases. This sequence originates from a man between 45 and 60 years old with active or convalescent COVID-19. CDR3 in amino acids: CASSSGGATQETQYF. The CDR3 DNA is TGTGCCAGCAGTTCCGGGGGGGCTACGCAAGAGACCCAGTACTTC.